The 11 T cell receptor beta chains given below trace back to one sample, sequenced in a study of blood T cell repertoires in COVID-19. Measured with immunoSEQ multiplex PCR; TCRdb has only the in-frame clones, and not every one. The table lists approximately 97,000 clones, approximately 85% of them singletons, with 9.5% to 15% in the top ten. Material: peripheral blood. The receptors stem from a human donor in a cohort sampled during active COVID-19.

The chain joins TRBV3-1 (or the pseudogene TRBV3-2) to TRBJ2-5; D may be TRBD2 (6 bases). The CDR3 extends over 14 amino acids. V gave up 3 bases and J gave up 4 bases, with 12 bases separating them. Germline V gene lookup returns CDR1 LGHDT and CDR2 YNNKEL (reference sequence). CDR3 sequence: CASSQGLGGETQYF. DNA for the CDR3: TGTGCCAGCAGCCAGGGTCTCGGGGGAGAGACCCAGTACTTC.

The J gene is TRBJ2-7, the V gene TRBV7-9; D is uncertain. The CDR3 totals 16 residues. Germline loops: CDR1 SEHNR, CDR2 FQNEAQ (reference sequence). The germline V and J ends were trimmed by 5 bases and 2 bases, with 19 bases remaining between them. The chain's CDR3 is CASSPTPPSRAYEQYF. In nucleotides, the CDR3 is TGTGCCAGCAGCCCCACCCCGCCTAGTCGAGCCTACGAGCAGTACTTC.

The chain recombines TRBV9 with TRBJ2-7; 10 bases line up with TRBD1. The CDR3 covers 16 residues. The germline V gene has CDR1 SGDLS and CDR2 YYNGEE. After removal of 3 bases from V and 7 bases from J, the junction contained 13 bases not matched to a gene. In nucleotides, the CDR3 is TGTGCCAGCAGCGAAAGACGGACAGGGGGAGTCCGGGAGCAGTACTTC. Translating it yields CASSERRTGGVREQYF.

The sample holds a few counts of this clone. V usage is TRBV28 and J usage is TRBJ2-1, with D hard to call. Germline-derived CDR1 and CDR2 are MDHEN and SYDVKM. This CDR3 spans 15 amino acids. Trimming shortened V by 2 bases and J by 0 bases, and 8 bases separated the two germline ends. The CDR3: CASSLEAISYNEQFF. CDR3 DNA sequence: TGTGCCAGCAGTTTAGAGGCGATCTCCTACAATGAGCAGTTCTTC.

The V and J genes are TRBV2 and TRBJ2-7; the D is unclear. The V end lost 7 bases, the J end lost 2 bases, and 12 bases lay between the germline ends. The length of the CDR3 is 13 residues. From germline, CDR1 is SNHLY and CDR2 FYNNEI. CDR3 in amino acids: CASNGVEAYEQYF. The CDR3, as DNA: TGTGCCAGCAATGGCGTAGAGGCCTACGAGCAGTACTTC.

The chain links TRBV5-1 to TRBJ1-6; D is unclear. Trimming stripped 2 bases from V and 7 bases from J, with 13 bases between. Germline lookup yields CDR1 SGHRS and CDR2 YFSETQ. The CDR3 length is 15 residues. The CDR3 sequence is CASSLTTGWNSPLHF. Here the CDR3 DNA reads TGCGCCAGCAGCTTAACCACGGGGTGGAATTCACCCCTCCACTTT.

The J gene is TRBJ2-7, the V gene TRBV2; D is undetermined. The germline CDR1 and CDR2 sequences are SNHLY and FYNNEI. Trimming took 7 bases from V and 6 from J, leaving 13 bases between them. There are 12 residues in the CDR3. Here the CDR3 DNA reads TGTGCCAGCAAAGTCGGCGGCCCCGAGCAGTACTTC. It codes for CASKVGGPEQYF.

The CDR3 bases are TGTGCCACCCGGACAGTTTATAGCAATCAGCCCCAGCATTTT. This sequence encodes CATRTVYSNQPQHF. The chain couples TRBV15 to TRBJ1-5; perhaps TRBD1 as D (6 bases). The CDR3 totals 14 residues. V lost 8 bases and J 0 bases, leaving 11 bases between the germline ends. From germline, CDR1 is LNHNV and CDR2 YYDKDF (reference sequence).

The chain is built from TRBV28 and TRBJ1-2, with 7 bases aligning to TRBD1. This CDR3 is 14 amino acids long. V was pared by 3 bases and J by 9 bases, with 10 bases of the junction left unmatched. Germline V CDR1 and CDR2: MDHEN, SYDVKM. The CDR3 reads CASSFTAGGYRYTF. The CDR3 DNA follows: TGTGCCAGCAGTTTTACTGCAGGGGGATATCGCTACACCTTC.

V gene TRBV14 combines with J gene TRBJ2-7; possible D gene TRBD1, 6 bases. Per the germline V gene, CDR1 is SGHDN and CDR2 is FVKESK. Trimming stripped 1 base from V and 0 bases from J, with 10 bases between. The CDR3 totals 15 residues. The chain's CDR3 is CASSQGWGPSYEQYF. CDR3 DNA sequence: TGTGCCAGCAGCCAAGGGTGGGGGCCCTCCTACGAGCAGTACTTC.

This clone was observed a few times. This chain connects TRBV4-2 to TRBJ1-1; a possible D gene is TRBD1 (5 bases). With 1 base removed from V and 0 bases from J, the gap between germline ends came to 9 bases. This CDR3 contains 15 residues. Looked up from germline, CDR1 is LGHNA and CDR2 is YNFKEQ. CDR3 sequence reads: CASSQGGSMNTEAFF. CDR3 bases: TGTGCCAGCAGCCAAGGGGGCAGCATGAACACTGAAGCTTTCTTT.